What follows is one TCR beta chain and its context. The entry originates in a study of blood T cell repertoires in COVID-19. Overall study: The cDNA or gDNA used as material had been derived from T cells, B-cell-depleted T cells, or PBMCs.

TCRdb's copy holds only in-frame clones and misses some; the assay was immunoSEQ multiplex PCR. Of tens of thousands of clones listed, 70% to 90% are singletons. In Seattle, patients joined the study during active infection and were tracked longitudinally. The origin of this receptor is a man aged 55-75 years with COVID-19, enrolled during active disease. Sequencing was done on a sample of peripheral blood.

As DNA, the CDR3 is TGTGCCAGCAGCCAAGCTACTTCCTCTGGGGCCAACGTCCTGACTTTC. Residues: CASSQATSSGANVLTF. The gene calls are TRBV3-1 (or the pseudogene TRBV3-2) and TRBJ2-6; no clear D. Trimming removed 1 base from V and 0 bases from J, with 7 bases in between. CDR1 is LGHDT, CDR2 YNNKEL, per germline (reference sequence). This CDR3 has 16 amino acids.